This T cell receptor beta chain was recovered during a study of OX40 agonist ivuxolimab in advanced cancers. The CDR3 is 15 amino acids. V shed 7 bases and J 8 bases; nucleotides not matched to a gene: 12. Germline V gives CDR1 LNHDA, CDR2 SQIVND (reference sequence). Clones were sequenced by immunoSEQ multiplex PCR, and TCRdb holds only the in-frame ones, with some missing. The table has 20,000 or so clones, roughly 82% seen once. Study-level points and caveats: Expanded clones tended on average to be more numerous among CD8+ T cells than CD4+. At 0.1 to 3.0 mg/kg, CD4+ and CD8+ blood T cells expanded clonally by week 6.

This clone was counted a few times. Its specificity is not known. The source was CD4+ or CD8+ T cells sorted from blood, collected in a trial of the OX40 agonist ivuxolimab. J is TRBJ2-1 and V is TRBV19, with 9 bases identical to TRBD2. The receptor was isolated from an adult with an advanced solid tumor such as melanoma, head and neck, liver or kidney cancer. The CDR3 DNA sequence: TGTGCCAGTACCCACCGAGCGGGGGGAGGGTATGAGCAGTTCTTC. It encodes CASTHRAGGGYEQFF. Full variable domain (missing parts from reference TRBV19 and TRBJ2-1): DGGITQSPKYLFRKEGQNVTLSCEQNLNHDAMYWYRQDPGQGLRLIYYSQIVNDFQKGDIAEGYSVSREKKESFPLTVTSAQKNPTAFYLCASTHRAGGGYEQFFGPGTRLTVL.